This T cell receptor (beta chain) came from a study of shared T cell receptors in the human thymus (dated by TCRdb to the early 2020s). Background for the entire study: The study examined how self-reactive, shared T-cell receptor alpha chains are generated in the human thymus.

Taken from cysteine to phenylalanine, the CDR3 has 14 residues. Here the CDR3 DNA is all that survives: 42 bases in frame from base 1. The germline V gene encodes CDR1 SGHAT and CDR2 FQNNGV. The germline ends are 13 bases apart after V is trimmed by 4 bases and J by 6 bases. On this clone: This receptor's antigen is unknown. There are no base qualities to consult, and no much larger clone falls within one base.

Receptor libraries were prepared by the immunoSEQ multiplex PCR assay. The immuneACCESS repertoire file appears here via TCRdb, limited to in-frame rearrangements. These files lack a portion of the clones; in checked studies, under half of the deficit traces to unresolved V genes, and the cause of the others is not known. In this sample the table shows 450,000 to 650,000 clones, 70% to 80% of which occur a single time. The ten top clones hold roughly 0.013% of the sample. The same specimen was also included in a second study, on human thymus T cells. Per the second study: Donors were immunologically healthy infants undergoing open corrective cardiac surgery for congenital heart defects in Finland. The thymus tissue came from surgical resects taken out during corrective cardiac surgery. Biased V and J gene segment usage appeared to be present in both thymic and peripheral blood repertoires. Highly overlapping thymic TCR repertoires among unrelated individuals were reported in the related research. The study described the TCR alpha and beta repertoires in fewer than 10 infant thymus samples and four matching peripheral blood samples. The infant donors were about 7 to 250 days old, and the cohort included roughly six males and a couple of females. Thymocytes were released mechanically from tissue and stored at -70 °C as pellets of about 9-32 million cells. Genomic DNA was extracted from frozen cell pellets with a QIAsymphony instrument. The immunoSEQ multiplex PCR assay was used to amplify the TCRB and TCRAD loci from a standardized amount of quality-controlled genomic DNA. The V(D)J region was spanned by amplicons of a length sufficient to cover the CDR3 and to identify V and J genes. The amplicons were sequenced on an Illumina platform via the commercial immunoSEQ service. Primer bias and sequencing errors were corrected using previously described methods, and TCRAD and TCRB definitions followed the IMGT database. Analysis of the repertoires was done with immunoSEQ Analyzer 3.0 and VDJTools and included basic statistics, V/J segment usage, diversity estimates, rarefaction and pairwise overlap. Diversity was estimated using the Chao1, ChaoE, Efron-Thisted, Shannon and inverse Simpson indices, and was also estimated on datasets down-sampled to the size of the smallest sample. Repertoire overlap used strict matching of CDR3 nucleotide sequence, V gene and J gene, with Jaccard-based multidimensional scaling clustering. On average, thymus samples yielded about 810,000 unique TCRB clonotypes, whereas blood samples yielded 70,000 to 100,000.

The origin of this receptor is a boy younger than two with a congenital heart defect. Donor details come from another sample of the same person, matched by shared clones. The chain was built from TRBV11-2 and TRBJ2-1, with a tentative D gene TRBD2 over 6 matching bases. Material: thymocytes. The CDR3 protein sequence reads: CASSSPGETNEQFF. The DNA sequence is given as TGTGCCAGCAGCTCCCCGGGGGAAACCAATGAGCAGTTCTTC.